The 4 T cell receptor beta chains presented below share a single source sample, sequenced in a study of T cell responses to AZD1222 COVID-19 vaccine. Using immunoSEQ multiplex PCR, the repertoire was profiled, and TCRdb retains in-frame clones only, with some absent. The table shows around 170,000 clones, with about nine tenths occurring only once. The sample consisted of peripheral blood, taken on day 0 of AZD1222 vaccination. The receptor set was obtained from an adult in good health.

V usage is TRBV7-2 and J usage is TRBJ2-5, with 9 bases matching TRBD1. CDR3 length: 15 residues. The junction had 9 bases not matched to a gene; V was cut back by 5 bases and J by 5 bases. Germline CDR1 is SGHTA and CDR2 is FQGNSA. In DNA, the CDR3 is TGTGCCAGCAGCCAGACACAGGGGGCGGGGGAGACCCAGTACTTC. Protein: CASSQTQGAGETQYF.

This clone was observed a handful of times. The V gene is TRBV28, the J gene TRBJ1-2; maybe TRBD1 (5 bases). The CDR3 has 12 amino acids. Germline assignment: CDR1 MDHEN and CDR2 SYDVKM. Trimming removed 2 bases at V and 5 bases at J, with 6 bases between. CDR3 protein: CASSLRGYGYTF. CDR3 bases: TGTGCCAGCAGTTTACGGGGGTATGGCTACACCTTC.

J is TRBJ1-5 and V is TRBV30, with TRBD1 as a possible D gene (6 bases). The CDR3 totals 15 residues. Trimming stripped 1 base from V and 4 bases from J, with 14 bases between. Germline CDR1 reads GTSNPN; CDR2 reads SVGIG (reference sequence). As DNA, the CDR3 is TGTGCCTGGAGTGCACAGGGTAGGCCTAATCAGCCCCAGCATTTT. As protein: CAWSAQGRPNQPQHF.

V and J are TRBV10-3 and TRBJ1-6; D is unclear. This CDR3 is 14 amino acids long. CDR1 is ENHRY, CDR2 SYGVKD, per germline. V lost 0 bases and J 6 bases, leaving 6 bases between the germline ends. Here the CDR3 DNA reads TGTGCCATCAGTGAGTCATATCGTAATTCACCCCTCCACTTT. Translation gives CAISESYRNSPLHF.